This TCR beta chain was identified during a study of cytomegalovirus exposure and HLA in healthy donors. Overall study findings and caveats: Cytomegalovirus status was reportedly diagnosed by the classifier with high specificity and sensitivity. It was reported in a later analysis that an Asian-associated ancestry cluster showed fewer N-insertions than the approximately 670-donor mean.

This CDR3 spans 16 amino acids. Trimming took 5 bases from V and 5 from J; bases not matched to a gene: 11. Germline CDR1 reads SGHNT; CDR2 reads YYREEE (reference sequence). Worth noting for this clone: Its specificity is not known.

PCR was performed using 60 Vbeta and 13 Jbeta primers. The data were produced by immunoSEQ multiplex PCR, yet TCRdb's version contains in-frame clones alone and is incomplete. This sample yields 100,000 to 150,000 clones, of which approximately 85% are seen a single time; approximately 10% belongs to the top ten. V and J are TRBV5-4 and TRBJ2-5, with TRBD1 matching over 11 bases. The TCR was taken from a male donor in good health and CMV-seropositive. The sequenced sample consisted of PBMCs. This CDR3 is CASSSGQGAVRETQYF. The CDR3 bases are TGTGCCAGCAGTAGCGGACAGGGGGCTGTCAGGGAGACCCAGTACTTC.